This TCR beta chain originates from a study of shared clonotypes between healthy human individuals (dated by TCRdb to about 2020). Background for the entire study: A few men and two women, aged 18 to 49 years, made up the cohort. The study deeply sequenced blood TCR repertoires of several healthy adults to estimate repertoire size and the extent of clonotype sharing between individuals. To increase sequencing depth and limit assay-specific biases, TCR repertoire library preparation and sequencing were carried out by different laboratories using diverse techniques. Each donor's leukapheresis produced roughly between roughly 0.9 and 8.9 billion PBMCs. For each donor, CD4 naive and CD4 memory were each run on three plates, CD8 naive on two plates, and CD8 memory on one plate. What the work shows at the level of the full study, not this receptor alone: About 5% of naive CD4, 3% to 4% of naive CD8, approximately 2% of memory CD4, and about 0.4% of memory CD8 clonotypes were shared across several donors. Clonotypes shared by all four sorted-subset donors showed higher generation probabilities than non-shared clonotypes. Because the study included a small number of donors, the genetic and exposure-history diversity represented was limited. Sampling was restricted to blood, and TCR repertoires in tissues likely differ from the TCR repertoires found in blood. Even with the large sequencing depth, rarefaction of the sorted-subset datasets indicated that sequencing was incomplete. Naive subsets generally had larger estimated clonotype richness than memory subsets did. Pairwise subsampling led to the expectation that sequencing depth would affect the degree of clonotype sharing among donors.

For this clone: Which antigen it targets is not known. No qualities accompany the bases; no much larger clone lies one base away.

The donors were healthy, HIV-negative adults with no recently reported acute infections or vaccinations. Every donor was a Caucasian adult residing in Nashville, Tennessee, USA. Magnetic negative selection was used to enrich CD4+ T cells, after which naive cells were positively selected on CD45RA and the negative fraction became the memory subset. Blood was collected by leukapheresis, and PBMCs were isolated by Ficoll-Histopaque density gradient centrifugation and then cryopreserved in liquid nitrogen vapor phase. Analytical flow cytometry was used to check the purity and quantity of each magnetically sorted T cell population. From each sorted fraction, genomic DNA was isolated and quantified by UV absorbance on a Nanodrop 2000c. Using the deep immunoSEQ assay, TCR CDR3 regions were amplified from genomic DNA by multiplex PCR. For each cell subset, the extracted genomic DNA was distributed evenly across all wells of several immunoSEQ 96-well plates, and each plate served as one replicate. Each replicate PCR for sorted subsets received 150 to 250 ng genomic DNA, equal to some 32,000 T cell genomes. The purified libraries were quantified using a Qubit 3.0 fluorometer, sized with a Bioanalyzer 2100, and then quantified again using the KAPA Library Quantification kit. A separate single-read 150-cycle Illumina NextSeq 550 flow cell was used to sequence each immunoSEQ 96-well plate. In the source study's methods: Because only junctional sequences without quality scores were contained in the immunoSEQ output, filtering matching that applied to full-length reads could not be performed. Sequences were annotated with PyIR, a Python wrapper for IgBLAST v1.9, and V/J genes and CDR3 were assigned using IMGT germline references. Reads with weak V/J assignments (E-value above 1e-6), missing CDR3, stop codons, out-of-frame junctions, or ambiguous translated residues were removed. V3J clonotypes were defined by identical inferred V gene, J gene, and CDR3 amino acid sequence. The percentage overlap between two repertoires was calculated by dividing the number of shared unique clonotypes by the size of the smaller repertoire. Repertoire richness was assessed with RTK rarefaction, the Chao1 estimator, and Recon v2.1 estimates of unobserved clonotypes. Generation probabilities for all TCRbeta clonotypes obtained by the gDNA method from a handful of donors were computed using OLGA. This immuneACCESS table, as held by TCRdb, lists in-frame sequences with V and J called but not all clones. Of the missing ones, under half trace to an unresolved V gene in checked studies; the others have no known cause. That table furnishes V, J and clone size, whereas the DNA furnished D and trimming. This sample is represented by approximately 1.4 million clones; around 98% of them were singletons. About 0.45% of the sample is in the top ten clones.

The CDR3 spans 13 residues, from the cysteine through the phenylalanine. Just CDR3 DNA is preserved here, 39 bases in frame from base 1. V and J are truncated by 2 bases and 5 bases respectively, leaving an intervening sequence of 10 bases. According to the germline V gene, CDR1 reads MNHNS and CDR2 reads SASEGT. The clonotype was recovered from a man aged 25-40 years in good health. The sample consisted of naive CD4+ T cells sorted from blood. Reading the label with the study, this specimen's cell subset or site is: CD45RA+ positively selected. The receptor chain draws on TRBV6-1 and TRBJ2-7; no D gene call is confident. The DNA sequence is given as TGTGCCAGCAGTGAAAGGCTGGTCCACGAGCAGTACTTC. This yields the protein CASSERLVHEQYF.